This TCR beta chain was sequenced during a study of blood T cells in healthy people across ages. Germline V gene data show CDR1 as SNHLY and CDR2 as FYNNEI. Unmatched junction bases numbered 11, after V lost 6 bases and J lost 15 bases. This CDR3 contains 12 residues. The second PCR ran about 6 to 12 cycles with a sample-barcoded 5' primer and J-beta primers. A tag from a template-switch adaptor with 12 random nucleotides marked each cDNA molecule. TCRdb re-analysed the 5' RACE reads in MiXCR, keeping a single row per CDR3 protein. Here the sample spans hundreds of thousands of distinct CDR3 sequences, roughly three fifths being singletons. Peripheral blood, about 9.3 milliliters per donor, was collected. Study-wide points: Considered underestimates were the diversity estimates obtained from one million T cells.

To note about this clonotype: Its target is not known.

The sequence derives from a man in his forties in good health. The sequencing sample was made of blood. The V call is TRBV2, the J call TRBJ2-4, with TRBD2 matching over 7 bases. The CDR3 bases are TGTGCCAGCAGCGGAACCGGGACGGGGGGGTACTTC. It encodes CASSGTGTGGYF.